Below are 17 T cell receptor beta chains sequenced from a single sample in a study of blood T cell repertoires in COVID-19. Clones were sequenced by immunoSEQ multiplex PCR, and TCRdb holds only the in-frame ones, with some missing. Among roughly 270,000 clones listed, around 83% were seen once. Input material: PBMCs or T cells enriched from blood (not recorded which). The source is a man aged 40-50 years who had been exposed to COVID-19.

The rearrangement uses TRBV12-3 or TRBV12-4 and TRBJ1-5, with 8 nucleotides matching TRBD1. V shed 7 bases and J 6 bases; nucleotides not matched to a gene: 5. This CDR3 comprises 13 residues. CDR3 in amino acids: CASTRTGIQPQHF. The CDR3 DNA sequence: TGTGCCAGCACCCGGACAGGGATTCAGCCCCAGCATTTT.

The CDR3 DNA sequence: TGTGCCAGTAGTATCATGCGCAGGGTTAATGAAAAACTGTTTTTT. This sequence encodes CASSIMRRVNEKLFF. The chain joins TRBV19 to TRBJ1-4, with a tentative D call TRBD1 (5 bases). Trimming removed 3 bases at V and 4 bases at J, with 12 bases between. The CDR3 has 15 residues. Germline CDR1 reads LNHDA; CDR2 reads SQIVND (reference sequence).

This chain links TRBV3-1 (or the pseudogene TRBV3-2) with TRBJ1-4; unclear D gene. The CDR3 runs to 13 residues. The germline gives CDR1 LGHDT, CDR2 YNNKEL (reference sequence). Trimming pared 0 bases from V and 10 bases from J, leaving 9 bases between. The DNA for the CDR3 is TGTGCCAGCAGCCAAGATGCGTATGGAAAACTGTTTTTT. Protein: CASSQDAYGKLFF.

V and J are TRBV7-9 and TRBJ2-1; D not resolved. CDR1 SEHNR and CDR2 FQNEAQ come from the germline V gene (reference sequence). The V gene lost 5 bases and the J gene lost 3 bases, with 14 bases spanning the gap. The CDR3 runs to 15 residues. DNA for the CDR3: TGTGCCAGCAGCCACGATGGCGGAGACTACAATGAGCAGTTCTTC. Protein: CASSHDGGDYNEQFF.

The J gene is TRBJ2-5, the V gene TRBV6-5; possible D gene TRBD1, 5 bases. The germline V and J ends were trimmed by 0 bases and 9 bases, with 17 bases remaining between them. The germline V gene encodes CDR1 MNHEY and CDR2 SVGAGI. This CDR3 has 15 residues. CDR3 sequence: CASSYSTRAKVAQYF. The DNA for the CDR3 is TGTGCCAGCAGTTACTCGACCAGGGCCAAAGTGGCCCAGTACTTC.

This rearrangement joins TRBV3-1 (or the pseudogene TRBV3-2) to TRBJ2-7, with D possibly matching TRBD2 (6 bases). The CDR3 consists of 12 residues. Trimming shortened V by 4 bases and J by 4 bases, and 8 bases separated the two germline ends. CDR1 and CDR2 from the germline V gene are LGHDT and YNNKEL (reference sequence). CDR3 nucleotides: TGTGCCAGCAGCCTGGGGGGTTACGAGCAGTACTTC. This codes for CASSLGGYEQYF.

The chain employs TRBV15 and TRBJ2-5; 11 bases agree with TRBD2. This CDR3 is built from 16 residues. The germline CDR1 and CDR2 sequences are LNHNV and YYDKDF (reference sequence). With 9 bases clipped from V and 3 bases from J, the junction kept 12 bases outside the gene matches. As DNA, the CDR3 is TGTGCCACTCAGCAACCGGGACTAGCGGATGAAGAGACCCAGTACTTC. Translated: CATQQPGLADEETQYF.

This clone was detected only a few times. V usage is TRBV29-1 and J usage is TRBJ2-4, with 7 nucleotides matching TRBD1. The germline V gene encodes CDR1 SQVTM and CDR2 ANQGSEA. Trimming cost V 7 bases and J 4 bases; bases outside gene matches: 7. The CDR3 loop spans 13 amino acids. The CDR3 nucleotides are TGCAGCGCCACGGCAGGGGGAAAAAACATTCAGTACTTC. Amino acids: CSATAGGKNIQYF. The whole variable domain, remainder taken from reference TRBV29-1 and TRBJ2-4, is SAVISQKPSRDICQRGTSLTIQCQVDSQVTMMFWYRQQPGQSLTLIATANQGSEATYESGFVIDKFPISRPNLTFSTLTVSNMSPEDSSIYLCSATAGGKNIQYFGAGTRLSVL.

This clone has more than one count but fewer than ten. The chain joins TRBV24-1 to TRBJ1-5, with TRBD1 matching 9 bases. There are 14 residues in the CDR3. V shed 6 bases and J 4 bases; nucleotides not matched to a gene: 3. In germline, CDR1 is KGHDR, CDR2 SFDVKD. In DNA, the CDR3 is TGTGCCACCAGTCCCGGGACAGGGAATCAGCCCCAGCATTTT. It specifies CATSPGTGNQPQHF.

As DNA, the CDR3 is TGTGCCACCAGTGATGAGGCTAGCGGGAGGGATATACATACGCAGTATTTT. It encodes CATSDEASGRDIHTQYF. This chain connects TRBV24-1 to TRBJ2-3; 12 bases map to TRBD2. V lost 3 bases and J lost 7; bases outside the gene matches: 10. The V gene's germline CDR1 is KGHDR and CDR2 SFDVKD. The CDR3 extends over 17 amino acids.

This chain links TRBV3-1 (or the pseudogene TRBV3-2) with TRBJ1-1; no clear D. The germline CDR1 and CDR2 sequences are LGHDT and YNNKEL (reference sequence). Trimming cost V 2 bases and J 5 bases, with 6 bases left between them. There are 12 residues in the CDR3. CDR3 bases: TGTGCCAGCAGCCAAAAGCGAACTGAAGCTTTCTTT. This translates into CASSQKRTEAFF.

This chain joins TRBV4-1 and TRBJ2-1, with TRBD2 identical over 10 bases. The CDR3 loop spans 15 amino acids. The V and J ends lost 0 bases and 8 bases, in that order; junction bases with no gene match: 4. In germline, CDR1 is MGHRA, CDR2 YSYEKL. CDR3 sequence reads: CASSQESSGSYEQFF. In nucleotides, the CDR3 is TGCGCCAGCAGCCAAGAATCTAGCGGGAGTTATGAGCAGTTCTTC.

This chain links TRBV6-2 or TRBV6-3 with TRBJ2-3; TRBD2 matches at 8 bases. Trimming cost V 5 bases and J 7 bases; bases outside gene matches: 2. CDR3 size: 12 residues. CDR1 is MNHEY and CDR2 is SVGEGT in the germline V gene. This chain's CDR3 is CASSVAGNTQYF. CDR3 nucleotide sequence: TGTGCCAGCAGTGTAGCGGGAAATACGCAGTATTTT.

This chain uses TRBV4-1 with TRBJ1-5; no definite D call. Germline-derived CDR1 and CDR2 are MGHRA and YSYEKL. Trimming removed 0 bases at V and 14 bases at J, with 14 bases between. CDR3 length: 13 residues. This chain's CDR3 is CASSQEDGRSEHF. CDR3 DNA: TGCGCCAGCAGCCAAGAGGATGGCAGGTCTGAGCATTTT.

The chain is built from TRBV4-2 and TRBJ1-5, with 7 bases matching TRBD1. The CDR3 runs 16 residues. V trimming: 3 bases; J trimming: 2 bases; junction bases outside the gene matches: 7. Germline CDR1 and CDR2: LGHNA and YNFKEQ. Here the CDR3 reads CASSHRQGEGNQPQHF. The DNA of the CDR3 is TGTGCCAGCAGCCACCGACAGGGCGAGGGCAATCAGCCCCAGCATTTT.

The chain recombines TRBV6-5 with TRBJ1-3; maybe TRBD1 (5 bases). The V gene lost 5 bases and the J gene lost 2 bases, with 13 bases spanning the gap. Germline CDR1 MNHEY, CDR2 SVGAGI. The CDR3 sequence is 15 residues long. In nucleotides, the CDR3 is TGTGCCAGCAGTCTCGGGGGGGAAGCTGGAAACACCATATATTTT. Amino acids: CASSLGGEAGNTIYF.

The chain recombines TRBV4-1 with TRBJ2-5; TRBD1 aligns across 7 bases. The CDR3 contains 16 residues. CDR1 and CDR2 from the germline V gene are MGHRA and YSYEKL. Unmatched junction bases numbered 6, after V lost 1 base and J lost 1 base. CDR3 in DNA: TGCGCCAGCAGCCAAGTTGGACAGGCTATCCAAGAGACCCAGTACTTC. Amino acid sequence: CASSQVGQAIQETQYF.